Each of the 29 T cell receptor beta chains below was sequenced from the same sample in a study of T cell repertoires in cytomegalovirus infection. Each CDR3 protein is one row after TCRdb ran MiXCR on the reads. In the table there are about 740,000 distinct CDR3 sequences, about 40% of which are singletons. Sequenced sample: PBMCs. These receptors were collected from a human donor in good health (CMV status not recorded). Some clones in this sample may be carry-over from other donors' samples.

The V and J genes are TRBV7-2 and TRBJ2-7, with 7 bases identical to TRBD2. J was trimmed by 3 bases and V by 1 base; bases with no gene match: 3. The V gene's germline CDR1 is SGHTA and CDR2 FQGNSA. The CDR3 consists of 14 residues. The CDR3 DNA follows: TGTGCCAGCAGCTTAGGCGGGGGTATCTACGAGCAGTACTTC. Translated, it gives CASSLGGGIYEQYF. Drawing the rest from reference TRBV7-2 and TRBJ2-7, the complete variable domain is GAGVSQSPSNKVTEKGKDVELRCDPISGHTALYWYRQSLGQGLEFLIYFQGNSAPDKSGLPSDRFSAERTGGSVSTLTIQRTQQEDSAVYLCASSLGGGIYEQYFGPGTRLTVT.

This clonotype showed up just once. At one end, the junction sequence differs from germline, possibly due to a read error. The chain uses TRBV25-1 and TRBJ1-5; TRBD1 agrees at 7 bases. The CDR3 is 18 amino acids. CDR1 and CDR2 (germline): MGHDK, SYGVNS. CDR3: CASSGRQGSGEGKQPQHF. The CDR3 bases are TGTGCCAGCAGTGGGCGACAGGGAAGCGGGGAAGGCAAACAGCCCCAGCATTTT.

Notes on this clonotype: Since the CDR3 does not end with the conserved phenylalanine or tryptophan, this likely comes from a read error. The chain has TRBV4-1 and TRBJ1-4, with a possible D match to TRBD1 (5 bases). This CDR3 spans 13 amino acids. Trimming shortened V by 3 bases and J by 6 bases, and 8 bases separated the two germline ends. Per germline, CDR1 MGHRA and CDR2 YSYEKL. This CDR3 reads CASSHGGDEKLFL. The CDR3 region has the DNA TGCGCCAGCAGCCATGGGGGGGATGAAAAACTGTTTTTG.

This chain joins TRBV28 and TRBJ1-1, with TRBD1 matching over 11 bases. The CDR3 extends over 15 amino acids. Germline-derived CDR1 and CDR2 are MDHEN and SYDVKM. V was clipped by 6 bases and J by 6 bases; unmatched bases: 9. The CDR3 loop reads CASRTAGQGASEAFF. CDR3 in DNA: TGTGCCAGCAGAACCGCCGGACAGGGGGCCTCTGAAGCTTTCTTT.

This clonotype has a handful of counts. The genes are TRBV6-1 and TRBJ2-3; TRBD1 agrees at 8 bases. Germline loops: CDR1 MNHNS, CDR2 SASEGT. The junction had 10 bases not matched to a gene; V was cut back by 5 bases and J by 3 bases. This CDR3 region has 16 residues. CDR3: CASSYRGQGLTDTQYF. The CDR3 region has the DNA TGTGCCAGCAGTTATAGAGGACAGGGTTTAACAGATACGCAGTATTTT.

The gene calls are TRBV10-3 and TRBJ1-1; D may be TRBD1 (6 bases). Germline CDR1 is ENHRY and CDR2 is SYGVKD. This CDR3 contains 13 residues. V lost 11 bases to trimming and J lost 0 bases, with 13 bases between them. CDR3: CAVLQGMNTEAFF. Written as DNA, the CDR3 is TGTGCCGTCCTACAGGGTATGAACACTGAAGCTTTCTTT.

The CDR3 region is CSALGRTTSSYEQYF. The CDR3 coding sequence is TGCAGTGCCTTAGGTAGGACCACTAGCTCCTACGAGCAGTACTTC. The rearrangement uses TRBV20-1 and TRBJ2-7, with TRBD2 as a possible D gene (5 bases). Trimming left V 6 bases short and J 0 bases short, with 18 bases between. CDR3 length equals 15 residues. From germline, CDR1 is DFQATT and CDR2 SNEGSKA (reference sequence).

This chain links TRBV5-1 with TRBJ2-1; 13 bases align to TRBD2. Germline-derived CDR1 and CDR2 are SGHRS and YFSETQ. V shed 0 bases, J shed 8 bases, and the junction held 11 bases outside the gene matches. The CDR3 extends over 18 amino acids. The CDR3 DNA follows: TGCGCCAGCAGCTTGGGACAGGGGACTAGCGGGGTAACCCATGAGCAGTTCTTC. This encodes CASSLGQGTSGVTHEQFF.

This clonotype was seen a few times. The chain has TRBV28 and TRBJ1-5; maybe TRBD1 (5 bases). Per germline, CDR1 MDHEN and CDR2 SYDVKM. Between the trimmed V and J ends, which lost 7 bases and 5 bases, there was a span of 18 bases. The CDR3 spans 15 residues. The chain's CDR3 is CASTRAGFSHQPQHF. CDR3 coding DNA: TGTGCCAGCACCCGAGCAGGGTTCTCCCATCAGCCCCAGCATTTT.

This clonotype was found many times. The chain recombines TRBV6-5 with TRBJ2-7; tentatively, D is TRBD1 (6 bases). V was trimmed by 1 base and J by 3 bases, leaving 16 bases between them. Germline assignment: CDR1 MNHEY and CDR2 SVGAGI. The CDR3 loop spans 16 amino acids. The CDR3 loop is CASSYLSRGIGYEQYF. CDR3 bases: TGTGCCAGCAGTTACTTAAGCAGGGGTATAGGCTACGAGCAGTACTTC.

This clonotype was seen a single time. The junction does not match germline at one end; this may be a read error. This chain joins TRBV11-2 and TRBJ2-1; 14 nucleotides line up with TRBD2. The CDR3 contains 15 residues. Germline assignment: CDR1 SGHAT and CDR2 FQNNGV. CDR3 in DNA: TGTGACAGCAGCTTAGGGACTAGCGGGAGAAATGAGCAGTTCTTC. Amino acids: CDSSLGTSGRNEQFF.

V usage is TRBV28 and J usage is TRBJ2-4; D tentatively fits TRBD1 or TRBD2 (5 bases each). The V end lost 10 bases, the J end lost 2 bases, and 15 bases lay between the germline ends. The CDR3 is 14 residues long. Germline V CDR1 and CDR2: MDHEN, SYDVKM. CDR3: CATISGTSKNIQYF. CDR3 coding DNA: TGTGCCACCATCTCCGGGACCTCCAAAAACATTCAGTACTTC. The complete variable domain, with remaining parts taken from reference TRBV28 and TRBJ2-4, reads DVKVTQSSRYLVKRTGEKVFLECVQDMDHENMFWYRQDPGLGLRLIYFSYDVKMKEKGDIPEGYSVSREKKERFSLILESASTNQTSMYLCATISGTSKNIQYFGAGTRLSVL.

The chain carries TRBV12-3 or TRBV12-4 and TRBJ2-1; maybe TRBD2 (6 bases). The CDR3 extends over 16 amino acids. Trimming took off 4 bases at V and 0 bases at J, with 13 bases between the two ends. CDR3: CASSSGLLSSYNEQFF. CDR3 DNA: TGTGCCAGCAGTTCGGGACTCCTGAGCTCCTACAATGAGCAGTTCTTC.

This rearrangement joins TRBV29-1 to TRBJ1-2; the D gene is possibly TRBD1 (5 bases). Germline CDR1 is SQVTM and CDR2 is ANQGSEA. CDR3 length equals 13 residues. The ends were cut back, 5 bases at V and 3 bases at J, with 13 bases in the middle. DNA of the CDR3: TGCAGCGTTTTAGGGGAAGTGGACTATGGCTACACCTTC. Its translation is CSVLGEVDYGYTF.

This clonotype turned up a few times. The rearrangement uses TRBV7-8 and TRBJ2-7, with 8 bases matching TRBD2. Germline CDR1 is SGHVS and CDR2 is FQNEAQ. The V gene end was trimmed by 4 bases and the J gene end by 4 bases; junction bases not matched to a gene: 12. This CDR3 comprises 16 residues. DNA for the CDR3: TGTGCCAGCAGCTCCGCCCAATGGAGCGGGAGTTACGAGCAGTACTTC. Protein: CASSSAQWSGSYEQYF.

This sequence joins TRBV12-3 or TRBV12-4 and TRBJ1-4; 7 nucleotides agree with TRBD1. V was pared by 7 bases and J by 8 bases, with 13 bases of the junction left unmatched. This CDR3 spans 15 amino acids. In DNA form, the CDR3 reads TGTGCCAGCACCCCGTCCGGGGACAGAGAAGAAAAACTGTTTTTT. This gives the protein CASTPSGDREEKLFF.

In its sample, this clonotype was seen once. This chain uses TRBV4-2 with TRBJ2-5, with no clear D. Germline V gene data show CDR1 as LGHNA and CDR2 as YNFKEQ. The CDR3 extends over 13 amino acids. V lost 1 base and J 2 bases, leaving 5 bases between the germline ends. For the CDR3, the DNA is TGTGCCAGCAGCCAAGTTAATCAAGAGACCCAGTACTTC. It is translated as CASSQVNQETQYF.

Only a few counts were recorded for this clonotype. The rearrangement uses TRBV7-2 and TRBJ2-7; 11 positions match TRBD1. Germline V CDR1 and CDR2: SGHTA, FQGNSA. This CDR3 spans 17 amino acids. V lost 0 bases to trimming and J lost 4 bases; unmatched junction nucleotides: 8. The CDR3 DNA is TGTGCCAGCAGCTTAGCATCCGGGACAGGGGGAGAATACGAGCAGTACTTC. This sequence encodes CASSLASGTGGEYEQYF.

With regard to this clonotype: This clone may be a read error of a much larger clone one base away. The chain's CDR3 is CASSSSGYSYKEQFF. The CDR3 DNA reads as TGTGCCAGCAGCTCATCGGGTTACTCCTACAAGGAGCAGTTCTTC. V and J are TRBV7-9 and TRBJ2-1; D gene unclear. The CDR3 is 15 residues long. Looked up from germline, CDR1 is SEHNR and CDR2 is FQNEAQ (reference sequence).

Remarks on this clonotype: A read error may be the cause here, since a much bigger clone is one base away. This CDR3 is missing its conserved last phenylalanine or tryptophan, likely due to a read error. The gene calls are TRBV7-4 and TRBJ2-1; 11 bases are a match to TRBD2. V was pared by 2 bases and J by 7 bases, with 7 bases of the junction left unmatched. Looked up from germline, CDR1 is SGHVT and CDR2 is SQSDAQ. This CDR3 has 16 residues. Written as DNA, the CDR3 is TGTGCCAGCAGCTTACCGGGACTAGCGGTCACGAATGAGCAGTTCTTA. Its protein product is CASSLPGLAVTNEQFL.

V gene TRBV28 combines with J gene TRBJ2-7; no clear D. The CDR3 has 13 residues. Germline CDR1 and CDR2: MDHEN and SYDVKM. V shed 10 bases and J shed 2 bases, with 15 bases lying between them. CDR3 sequence (DNA): TGTGCCAACAATGCACGGAGTCCCTACGAGCAGTACTTC. Translation: CANNARSPYEQYF. The full variable domain, rest sourced from reference TRBV28 and TRBJ2-7, is DVKVTQSSRYLVKRTGEKVFLECVQDMDHENMFWYRQDPGLGLRLIYFSYDVKMKEKGDIPEGYSVSREKKERFSLILESASTNQTSMYLCANNARSPYEQYFGPGTRLTVT.

This clonotype was seen at least ten times. This chain connects TRBV10-3 to TRBJ2-7; D uncertain. Trimming took off 7 bases at V and 5 bases at J, with 33 bases between the two ends. This CDR3 region has 19 residues. Germline-derived CDR1 and CDR2 are ENHRY and SYGVKD. The CDR3 spells CAIKPGGAGPSPGDNEQYF. Written as DNA, the CDR3 is TGTGCCATCAAACCTGGTGGCGCCGGGCCCTCTCCCGGTGACAACGAGCAGTACTTC.

The genes are TRBV5-1 and TRBJ1-1, with D unresolved. V lost 5 bases, J lost 1 base, and 9 bases lay in between. Germline V gene sequence: CDR1 SGHRS, CDR2 YFSETQ. This CDR3 contains 13 residues. The CDR3 nucleotides are TGCGCCAGCAGATCTCAGGAGAACACTGAAGCTTTCTTT. Its translation: CASRSQENTEAFF. The variable domain in full, with the rest retrieved from reference TRBV5-1 and TRBJ1-1, is KAGVTQTPRYLIKTRGQQVTLSCSPISGHRSVSWYQQTPGQGLQFLFEYFSETQRNKGNFPGRFSGRQFSNSRSEMNVSTLELGDSALYLCASRSQENTEAFFGQGTRLTVV.

CDR3 nucleotide sequence: TGTGCCAGCAGCCCTCCCGAGTCAGCAGGCTACACCTTC. It codes for CASSPPESAGYTF. The chain links TRBV7-9 to TRBJ1-2; D remains ambiguous. This CDR3 is 13 amino acids long. Trimming stripped 5 bases from V and 8 bases from J, with 15 bases between. The germline gives CDR1 SEHNR, CDR2 FQNEAQ (reference sequence). Combining the CDR3 with reference TRBV7-9 and TRBJ1-2 gives the whole variable domain DTGVSQNPRHKITKRGQNVTFRCDPISEHNRLYWYRQTLGQGPEFLTYFQNEAQLEKSRLLSDRFSAERPKGSFSTLEIQRTEQGDSAMYLCASSPPESAGYTFGSGTRLTVV.

The rearrangement uses TRBV7-8 and TRBJ1-1; D is unclear. V lost 2 bases and J lost 5, with 6 bases in between. CDR1 SGHVS and CDR2 FQNEAQ come from the germline V gene. The CDR3 is made up of 12 amino acids. The DNA for the CDR3 is TGTGCCAGCAGCTTAAGGCTGACTGAAGCTTTCTTT. It translates to CASSLRLTEAFF.

The rearrangement joins TRBV5-5 to TRBJ1-5; 8 bases are shared with TRBD1. Germline CDR1 is SGHKS and CDR2 is YYEKEE (reference sequence). V gave up 4 bases and J gave up 6 bases; unmatched junction bases: 9. The CDR3 is 15 amino acids. The CDR3 DNA is TGTGCCAGCAGCCCATGGACAGGGATGTCTCAGCCCCAGCATTTT. Residues: CASSPWTGMSQPQHF.

The chain employs TRBV6-1 and TRBJ2-3; 8 positions match TRBD2. V trimming: 6 bases; J trimming: 2 bases; junction bases outside the gene matches: 13. CDR3 length: 17 amino acids. Germline loops: CDR1 MNHNS, CDR2 SASEGT. The CDR3: CASRIAGHSRFTDTQYF. As DNA, the CDR3 is TGTGCCAGCAGGATAGCGGGACACAGCAGGTTCACAGATACGCAGTATTTT.

The chain has TRBV7-2 and TRBJ1-2, with 8 bases lining up with TRBD1. Germline V gives CDR1 SGHTA, CDR2 FQGNSA. V trimming: 5 bases; J trimming: 5 bases; junction bases outside the gene matches: 13. CDR3 length: 16 amino acids. Written as DNA, the CDR3 is TGTGCCAGCAGCCGATCGACAGGGGCCCCCTCATATGGCTACACCTTC. Translating gives CASSRSTGAPSYGYTF.

The gene calls are TRBV20-1 and TRBJ2-1; D unresolved. CDR3 size: 10 residues. The V end lost 6 bases, the J end lost 10 bases, and 10 bases lay between the germline ends. Germline CDR1 DFQATT, CDR2 SNEGSKA (reference sequence). The chain's CDR3 is CSARPQEQFF. Here the CDR3 DNA reads TGCAGTGCAAGACCCCAAGAGCAGTTCTTC.